The rows below give T cell receptor beta chains drawn from one sample of a study of preoperative IRX-2 immunotherapy in early breast cancer. TCRdb's copy holds only in-frame clones and misses some; the assay was immunoSEQ multiplex PCR. In the table there are roughly 30,000 clones, over 80% of which are singletons. This specimen consisted of lymph node tissue, obtained from a patient treated with IRX-2 immunotherapy. Source of these receptors: a human donor with breast cancer. CDR3s include the opening cysteine and the closing phenylalanine or tryptophan. The D gene is left open where the match is weak. Only some rows state a clone size, as once, few, many or a class for expanded clones.

J gene	D gene	V gene	CDR3 length	clone size	CDR3 protein	CDR3 DNA
TRBJ1-5	-	TRBV19	16	few	CASSIGLPERNQPQHF	TGTGCCAGTAGTATAGGGCTCCCGGAGCGCAATCAGCCCCAGCATTTT
TRBJ2-7	TRBD1	TRBV19	15	-	CASTPQTGTLYEQYF	TGTGCCAGTACCCCGCAGACAGGGACGCTATACGAGCAGTACTTC
TRBJ1-2	-	TRBV19	13	-	CASSTAGRYGYTF	TGTGCCAGTAGTACGGCTGGAAGATATGGCTACACCTTC
TRBJ2-1	TRBD2	TRBV30	13	once	CAWSQGLANEQFF	TGTGCCTGGAGCCAAGGACTAGCCAATGAGCAGTTCTTC
TRBJ1-3	-	TRBV1	17	-	CASSQESLTVSGNTIYF	TGCGCCAGCAGCCAAGAATCCCTGACAGTCTCTGGAAACACCATATATTTT
TRBJ1-6	-	TRBV1	16	-	CASSQDTRIYNSPLHF	TGCGCCAGCAGCCAAGATACGCGAATCTATAATTCACCCCTCCACTTT
TRBJ2-3	-	TRBV6-8	14	-	CAISYGTSTDTQYF	TGTGCCATCAGTTACGGGACTAGCACAGATACGCAGTATTTT
TRBJ2-7	-	TRBV14	13	-	CASRVAGAYEQYF	TGTGCCAGCAGGGTCGCAGGGGCCTACGAGCAGTACTTC
TRBJ1-6	TRBD1	TRBV16	17	-	CASSQWGQGSYNSPLHF	TGTGCCAGCAGCCAATGGGGACAGGGTTCCTATAATTCACCCCTCCACTTT
TRBJ1-1	TRBD1	TRBV28	15	-	CASSSPGQMNTEAFF	TGTGCCAGCAGTTCTCCGGGACAGATGAACACTGAAGCTTTCTTT
TRBJ2-7	-	TRBV6-8	13	-	CASSDQTAYEQYF	TGTGCCAGCAGTGATCAGACAGCCTACGAGCAGTACTTC
TRBJ2-2	TRBD2	TRBV7-7	16	-	CASSWGTSGVTGELFF	TGTGCCAGCAGCTGGGGGACTAGCGGGGTCACCGGGGAGCTGTTTTTT
TRBJ1-2	TRBD1	TRBV30	17	-	CAWSVIGQAHWGYGYTF	TGTGCCTGGAGTGTTATAGGACAGGCCCACTGGGGCTATGGCTACACCTTC
TRBJ1-1	-	TRBV11-3	16	-	CASSLWGPGRDTEAFF	TGTGCCAGCAGCTTGTGGGGTCCGGGACGTGACACTGAAGCTTTCTTT
TRBJ1-6	-	TRBV6-1	13	-	CASSEDSNSPLHF	TGTGCCAGCAGTGAAGACAGCAATTCACCCCTCCACTTT
TRBJ1-2	-	TRBV6-8	15	-	CASSANRDNYYGYTF	TGTGCCAGCAGCGCAAACCGGGACAACTACTATGGCTACACCTTC
TRBJ1-6	-	TRBV15	16	-	CATSSYRGVLGSPLHF	TGTGCCACCAGCAGCTATCGAGGGGTTCTTGGTTCACCCCTCCACTTT
TRBJ2-3	-	TRBV6-8	14	-	CASRPTTYTDTQYF	TGTGCCAGCAGACCGACTACCTACACAGATACGCAGTATTTT
TRBJ1-2	TRBD1	TRBV6-8	13	-	CASRQTGEDGYTF	TGTGCCAGCAGACAGACAGGGGAGGATGGCTACACCTTC
TRBJ1-2	-	TRBV10-3	12	-	CASPGDRNGYTF	TGTGCCAGCCCGGGAGATCGGAATGGCTACACCTTC
TRBJ1-5	-	TRBV6-8	12	-	CASSALNQPQHF	TGTGCCAGCAGTGCTCTGAATCAGCCCCAGCATTTT
TRBJ2-7	TRBD1	TRBV19	16	-	CASNLSRTGVSYEQYF	TGTGCCAGTAATCTCTCCCGGACAGGGGTAAGCTACGAGCAGTACTTC
TRBJ1-2	-	TRBV11-3	15	-	CASSPSRGPNYGYTF	TGTGCCAGCAGCCCAAGCCGTGGACCCAATTATGGCTACACCTTC
TRBJ2-1	-	TRBV19	12	-	CASSIYRNEQFF	TGTGCCAGTAGTATATACAGGAATGAGCAGTTCTTC
TRBJ2-2	-	TRBV28	12	-	CASSPHYEELFF	TGTGCCAGCAGTCCCCATTACGAGGAGCTGTTTTTT
TRBJ1-1	-	TRBV30	13	once	CAWDLLLNTEAFF	TGTGCCTGGGATTTACTTTTGAACACTGAAGCTTTCTTT
TRBJ2-7	-	TRBV12-5	11	-	CASLQNSEQYF	TGTGCCAGCCTACAAAATTCCGAGCAGTACTTC
TRBJ1-2	TRBD1	TRBV6-8	13	-	CASRGTGEDGYTF	TGTGCCAGCAGGGGGACAGGGGAAGATGGCTACACCTTC
TRBJ2-2	-	TRBV6-8	15	-	CASSYDVGLVGELFF	TGTGCCAGCAGTTACGATGTGGGGCTGGTCGGGGAGCTGTTTTTT
TRBJ2-1	-	TRBV29-1	12	few	CSVSVNYNEQFF	TGCAGCGTTAGCGTGAACTACAATGAGCAGTTCTTC
TRBJ2-1	TRBD2	TRBV29-1	18	-	CSAGGTSASGGSYNEQFF	TGCAGCGCCGGAGGGACTAGCGCATCGGGGGGGTCCTACAATGAGCAGTTCTTC
TRBJ1-2	-	TRBV28	15	-	CASSPLGRREYGYTF	TGTGCCAGCAGCCCCTTGGGACGGAGGGAGTATGGCTACACCTTC
TRBJ1-4	TRBD1	TRBV11-3	14	-	CASSWDRRDEKLFF	TGTGCCAGCAGCTGGGACAGGAGGGATGAAAAACTGTTTTTT
TRBJ1-2	-	TRBV19	14	few	CASSPGIGPYGYTF	TGTGCCAGTAGTCCAGGGATCGGACCCTATGGCTACACCTTC
TRBJ1-2	-	TRBV28	13	-	CASSPTGFYGYTF	TGTGCCAGCAGTCCAACAGGGTTTTATGGCTACACCTTC
TRBJ2-7	-	TRBV6-8	15	-	CASRGGRGLSYEQYF	TGTGCCAGCAGGGGGGGCAGGGGCCTCTCCTACGAGCAGTACTTC
TRBJ1-2	-	TRBV28	14	-	CASSTTGNWYGYTF	TGTGCCAGCAGTACTACAGGGAATTGGTATGGCTACACCTTC
TRBJ1-3	-	TRBV30	13	-	CAWIPGTGNTIYF	TGTGCCTGGATCCCAGGGACTGGAAACACCATATATTTT
TRBJ1-1	TRBD1	TRBV19	16	-	CASSIGTGPGNTEAFF	TGTGCCAGTAGTATCGGGACAGGGCCCGGGAACACTGAAGCTTTCTTT
TRBJ2-3	-	TRBV28	13	-	CASSYGSTDTQYF	TGTGCCAGCAGTTACGGAAGCACAGATACGCAGTATTTT
TRBJ2-3	-	TRBV11-3	16	-	CASSSFAGRHTDTQYF	TGTGCCAGCAGCTCATTCGCGGGACGACACACAGATACGCAGTATTTT
TRBJ2-7	TRBD2	TRBV19	16	-	CASSPRLAGGSYEQYF	TGTGCCAGTAGTCCCCGACTAGCGGGAGGCTCCTACGAGCAGTACTTC